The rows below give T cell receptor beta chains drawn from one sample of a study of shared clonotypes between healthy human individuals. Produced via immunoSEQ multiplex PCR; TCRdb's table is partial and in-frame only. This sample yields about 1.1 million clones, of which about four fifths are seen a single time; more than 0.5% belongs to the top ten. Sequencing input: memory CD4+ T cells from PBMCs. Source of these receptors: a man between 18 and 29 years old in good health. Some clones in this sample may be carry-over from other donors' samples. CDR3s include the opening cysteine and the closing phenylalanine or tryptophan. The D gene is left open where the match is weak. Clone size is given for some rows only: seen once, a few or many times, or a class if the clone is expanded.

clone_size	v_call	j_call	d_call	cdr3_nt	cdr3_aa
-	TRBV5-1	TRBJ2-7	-	TGCGCCAGCAGCGAGGGGGCTAGCGCATCCTACGAGCAGTACTTC	CASSEGASASYEQYF
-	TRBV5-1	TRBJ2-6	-	TGCGCCAGCAGCGGTGGGACCGACTCTGGGGCCAACGTCCTGACTTTC	CASSGGTDSGANVLTF
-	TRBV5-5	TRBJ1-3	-	TGTGCCAGCAGGGTCCGCGACTCTGGAAACACCATATATTTT	CASRVRDSGNTIYF
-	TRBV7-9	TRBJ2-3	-	TGTGCCAGTTCAAGCGCGGGTAGCACAGATACGCAGTATTTT	CASSSAGSTDTQYF
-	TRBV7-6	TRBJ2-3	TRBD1	TGTGCCAGCAGCTCCGGGACAGGGTTCACGGATACGCAGTATTTT	CASSSGTGFTDTQYF
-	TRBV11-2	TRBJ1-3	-	TGTGCCAGCAGCTTGTCAGGCCCGGGAAACACCATATATTTT	CASSLSGPGNTIYF
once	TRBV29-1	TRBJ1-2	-	TGCAGCGTTGATTGGAGGGGCAGGGGTGACGGCTACACCTTC	CSVDWRGRGDGYTF
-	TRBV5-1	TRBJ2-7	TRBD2	TGCGCCAGCAGCCCTGGAGCGGGACTAGCGGGCATCGAGCAGTACTTC	CASSPGAGLAGIEQYF
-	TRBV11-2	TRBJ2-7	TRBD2	TGTGCCAGCAGCCCTCCTAGCGGGAGGGGTTACGAGCAGTACTTC	CASSPPSGRGYEQYF
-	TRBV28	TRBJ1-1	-	TGTGCCAGCAGTCCCCATAGCCTTCTGAACACTGAAGCTTTCTTT	CASSPHSLLNTEAFF
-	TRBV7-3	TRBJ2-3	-	TGTGCCAGCAGCTTAGGTGTAGCGAGGACAGATACGCAGTATTTT	CASSLGVARTDTQYF
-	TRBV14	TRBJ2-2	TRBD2	TGTGCCAGCAGCCATTCTAGCGGGAGGGGAGACACCGGGGAGCTGTTTTTT	CASSHSSGRGDTGELFF
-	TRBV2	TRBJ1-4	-	TGTGCCAGCGATAGGCGGGGACAAAATGAAAAACTGTTTTTT	CASDRRGQNEKLFF
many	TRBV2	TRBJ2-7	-	TGTGCCAGCAGCGACACTGGCGAGCAGTACTTC	CASSDTGEQYF
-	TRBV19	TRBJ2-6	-	TGTGCCAGCCAAGACGGGGGAATGGCCAACGTCCTGACTTTC	CASQDGGMANVLTF
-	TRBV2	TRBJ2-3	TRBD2	TGTGCCAGCAGTGCCCGACTAGCGGCTAGCACAGATACGCAGTATTTT	CASSARLAASTDTQYF
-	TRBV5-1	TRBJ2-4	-	TGCGCCAGCAGCGCGCCCGGGACCTCAGCCAAAAACATTCAGTACTTC	CASSAPGTSAKNIQYF
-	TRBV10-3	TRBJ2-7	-	TGTGCCATCAGTGCTCACAGCTCCTACGAGCAGTACTTC	CAISAHSSYEQYF
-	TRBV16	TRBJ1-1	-	TGTGCCAGCAGCCAATCGCAGAACACTGAAGCTTTCTTT	CASSQSQNTEAFF
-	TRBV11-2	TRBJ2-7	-	TGTGCCAGCAGCTTGTTCACGGTCGCCTCAACGGGGGAGCAGTACTTC	CASSLFTVASTGEQYF
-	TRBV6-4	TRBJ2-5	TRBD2	TGTGCCAGCGCCAGGACTAGCGGGAGTTTTGAGACCCAGTACTTC	CASARTSGSFETQYF
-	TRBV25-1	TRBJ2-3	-	TGTGCCAGCAGACAGGCATCAGGGCAGTATTTT	CASRQASGQYF
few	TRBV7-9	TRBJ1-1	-	TGTGCCAGCAGCTTAGCGGGTCAGGCAGGCGCTTTCTTT	CASSLAGQAGAFF
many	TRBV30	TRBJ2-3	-	TGTGCCTGGAGTGTAGCAGGGGCAGATACGCAGTATTTT	CAWSVAGADTQYF
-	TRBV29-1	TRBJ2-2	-	TGCAGCGTTGAAAGAGGCAGGCCCAACACCGGGGAGCTGTTTTTT	CSVERGRPNTGELFF
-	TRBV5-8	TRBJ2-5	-	TGTGCCAGCAGCATAGGACAGTTGCAAGAGACCCAGTACTTC	CASSIGQLQETQYF
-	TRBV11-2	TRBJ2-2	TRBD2	TGTGCCAGCAGCCTACTAGCGGGCCCGAACACCGGGGAGCTGTTTTTT	CASSLLAGPNTGELFF
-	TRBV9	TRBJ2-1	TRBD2	TGTGCCAGCAGCGTGGATAGCGGGCCCTACAATGAGCAGTTCTTC	CASSVDSGPYNEQFF
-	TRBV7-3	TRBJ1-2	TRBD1	TGTGCCAGCAGCTTGGGCCCTCGGGACAGGGCGAATGGCTACACCTTC	CASSLGPRDRANGYTF
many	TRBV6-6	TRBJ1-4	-	TGTGCCAGCAACCCCGGGGGAGGTGGTGAAAAACTGTTTTTT	CASNPGGGGEKLFF